The 13 T cell receptor beta chains below come from one sample, sequenced in a study of T cell clonality in common variable immunodeficiency (dated by TCRdb to about 2015). Paper-wide results and their limitations: Fewer deletions and N-nucleotide insertions were reportedly observed in CVID TCRbeta sequences, and highly modified clones with 13 or more V deletions were reportedly absent from CVID TCRbeta sequences.

These receptors' antigens are unknown. Library preparation used the immunoSEQ multiplex PCR assay. TCRdb's version of the immuneACCESS table is confined to in-frame rearrangements and falls short of the full clone set. An unresolved V gene accounts for under half of the shortfall where checked; the remainder is of unknown origin. The table notes 25,000 to 35,000 clones here, none of them singletons. 3.2% of the sample comes from the top ten. The sequencing input was peripheral blood mononuclear cells. All receptors derive from a human donor with common variable immunodeficiency.

To note about this clone: The read falls 3 residues short of the CDR3 end, and the missing part is taken from the germline J gene. The chain links TRBV13 to TRBJ2-7; 9 bases are a match to TRBD2. The CDR3 consists of 15 residues. In germline, CDR1 is PRHDT, CDR2 FYEKMQ (reference sequence). The V and J ends lost 3 bases and 4 bases, in that order; junction bases with no gene match: 7. The chain's CDR3 is CASSFRLAVRYEQYF. The CDR3 DNA, read in part, is TGTGCCAGCAGCTTCCGACTAGCGGTTCGGTACGAG.

This clone has at least ten counts. The read halts 3 residues ahead of the CDR3 end, with the missing end drawn from the germline J gene. V is TRBV7-8 and J is TRBJ2-1; D is uncertain. CDR1 SGHVS and CDR2 FQNEAQ come from the germline V gene. Trimming removed 4 bases at V and 9 bases at J, with 10 bases between. This CDR3 comprises 12 residues. Incomplete CDR3 DNA: TGTGCCAGCAGCTCATACTCGGGTGAG. Translation: CASSSYSGE. The entire CDR3 reads CASSSYSGEQFF.

Many counts were recorded for this clone. The missing CDR3 end, 3 residues past where the read stops, is filled in from the germline J gene. The V and J genes are TRBV13 and TRBJ1-3; D ambiguous. Germline CDR1 PRHDT, CDR2 FYEKMQ (reference sequence). The CDR3 has 14 residues. V gave up 1 base and J gave up 3 bases, with 7 bases separating them. CDR3 loop: CASSLAKFGNTIYF. Partial CDR3 DNA: TGTGCCAGCAGCTTAGCTAAGTTTGGAAACACC.

The sample holds many counts of this clone. The sequence runs out 3 residues before the end of the CDR3; the remainder is reconstructed from the germline J gene. The chain combines TRBV5-1 with TRBJ2-5; 9 positions match TRBD2. The CDR3 sequence is 16 residues long. V shed 4 bases, J shed 4 bases, and the junction held 11 bases outside the gene matches. The germline V gene has CDR1 SGHRS and CDR2 YFSETQ. The CDR3 reads CASSRTLAGSGETQYF. The sequenced CDR3 bases are TGCGCCAGCAGCCGCACTCTAGCGGGGTCGGGAGAGACC.

This clone was observed at least ten times. The CDR3 end lies 3 residues beyond the end of the read and is filled in from the germline J gene. The chain combines TRBV5-6 with TRBJ1-1, with D hard to call. The CDR3 is 12 residues long. Germline CDR1 is SGHDT and CDR2 is YYEEEE. V dropped 4 bases and J dropped 7 bases, with 11 bases sitting between them. The CDR3 loop is CASSGGPFEAFF. The CDR3 DNA, read in part, is TGTGCCAGCAGCGGCGGCCCGTTTGAA. The whole variable domain, filled in from reference TRBV5-6 and TRBJ1-1, reads DAGVTQSPTHLIKTRGQQVTLRCSPKSGHDTVSWYQQALGQGPQFIFQYYEEEERQRGNFPDRFSGHQFPNYSSELNVNALLLGDSALYLCASSGGPFEAFFGQGTRLTVV.

This clone was counted at least ten times. The CDR3 end lies 3 residues beyond the end of the read and is filled in from the germline J gene. The chain links TRBV20-1 to TRBJ2-3, with D unresolved. The CDR3 is made up of 14 amino acids. The V gene lost 3 bases and the J gene lost 0 bases, with 10 bases spanning the gap. Germline-derived CDR1 and CDR2 are DFQATT and SNEGSKA (reference sequence). Partial CDR3 DNA: TGCAGTGCTAGCGGCGGAACTAGCACAGATACG. Amino acid sequence: CSASGGTSTDT. The complete CDR3 protein is CSASGGTSTDTQYF.

On this clone: The read gets to within 3 residues of the CDR3 end, and the germline J gene fills in the rest. The rearrangement joins TRBV2 to TRBJ2-3; D not certain. CDR3 length equals 11 residues. V lost 3 bases and J lost 6, with 4 bases in between. Germline V gene lookup returns CDR1 SNHLY and CDR2 FYNNEI. The chain's CDR3 is CASSDFDTQYF. CDR3 bases read: TGTGCCAGCAGTGACTTCGATACG.

This clone occurred many times. The DNA ends 3 residues before the CDR3 does, and the rest of the CDR3 is filled in from the germline J gene. This chain links TRBV29-1 with TRBJ2-3; the D gene is possibly TRBD1 (6 bases). The germline V gene encodes CDR1 SQVTM and CDR2 ANQGSEA. V lost 6 bases and J lost 1, with 8 bases in between. This CDR3 has 12 residues. CDR3 amino acids: CSVRQGTDTQYF. The covered CDR3 bases are TGCAGCGTAAGACAGGGCACAGATACG.

For this clone: Read sequence stops 3 residues before the CDR3 end, and the germline J gene provides the missing end. The chain links TRBV2 to TRBJ1-4; D perhaps matches TRBD1 (5 bases). The CDR3 totals 17 residues. Germline CDR1 reads SNHLY; CDR2 reads FYNNEI. Trimming took 6 bases from V and 0 from J, leaving 17 bases between them. CDR3 residues: CASSGDSRAATNEKLFF. The part of the CDR3 DNA that was read is TGTGCCAGCAGCGGTGACAGCAGAGCAGCAACTAATGAAAAA.

CDR3 amino acids: CASSIQGIEGSTGNTIYF. Incomplete CDR3 DNA: TGTGCCAGTAGTATCCAGGGGATCGAGGGATCGACTGGAAACACC. The V and J genes are TRBV19 and TRBJ1-3; tentative D call: TRBD1 (6 bases). Read sequence stops 3 residues before the CDR3 end, and the germline J gene provides the missing end. Germline V gene lookup returns CDR1 LNHDA and CDR2 SQIVND (reference sequence). V lost 3 bases and J 2 bases, leaving 20 bases between the germline ends. The length of the CDR3 is 18 residues.

This clone was counted many times. The read finishes 3 residues shy of the CDR3 end, and the germline J gene is used to complete it. The chain employs TRBV11-2 and TRBJ1-6, with 7 bases identical to TRBD1. V lost 5 bases, J lost 10 bases, and 8 bases stayed unmatched. CDR3 size: 14 residues. Germline-derived CDR1 and CDR2 are SGHAT and FQNNGV. The CDR3 sequence: CASSNRQGWSPLHF. The part of the CDR3 DNA that was read is TGTGCCAGCAGCAACCGACAGGGTTGGTCACCC.

This clone was detected many times. The CDR3 end falls 3 residues outside the read, so it is completed with the germline J gene. The rearrangement uses TRBV2 and TRBJ1-5, with 11 positions matching TRBD1. The CDR3 covers 15 residues. J lost 6 bases, V lost 7 bases, and 8 bases had no gene match. Germline-derived CDR1 and CDR2 are SNHLY and FYNNEI. The CDR3 sequence is CASTGTGGSGQPQHF. CDR3 bases read: TGTGCCAGCACCGGGACAGGGGGGTCGGGTCAGCCC.

In this sample, this clone turned up many times. CDR3 bases read: TGTGCCAGCAGCTTAGCGACAGGAGCGAACACTGAA. This encodes CASSLATGANTE. In full, the CDR3 is CASSLATGANTEAFF. This rearrangement joins TRBV7-9 to TRBJ1-1, with a possible D match to TRBD1 (6 bases). The CDR3 goes on 3 residues after the read ends, and that part is filled in from the germline J gene. This CDR3 region has 15 residues. CDR1 SEHNR and CDR2 FQNEAQ come from the germline V gene (reference sequence). The V and J ends lost 0 bases and 1 base respectively, with 9 bases between them.